This TCR beta chain was captured in a study of monozygotic twins with inflammatory bowel disease. Whole-study findings and limits: Especially with disease activity, IBD patients shared fewer clonotypes with others than healthy twins did. Repertoires of patients may have been made more variable by differing immunosuppressive treatments. Healthy co-twins showed greater TCRbeta diversity (inverse Simpson) than IBD patients.

Details on this clonotype: Its specificity is unknown.

The authors made each sample's cDNA in eight separate reactions. TCRdb reworked the 5' RACE reads into one entry per CDR3 protein, no DNA. The specimen's table records about 330,000 distinct CDR3 sequences. The CDR3 length is 15 residues. Germline lookup yields CDR1 LNHDA and CDR2 SQIVND (reference sequence). This chain connects TRBV19 to TRBJ2-1; no DNA is available, so the TRBD1 call from TCRdb remains unchecked. Sequencing was carried out using blood. The receptor was isolated from a human donor with ulcerative colitis or Crohn's disease, or a healthy co-twin of an affected twin (not recorded which). CDR3 sequence: CASSISQGRRFGQFF.